This passage covers 23 T cell receptor beta chains from one sample sequenced in a study of blood T cell repertoires in COVID-19. Profiled with immunoSEQ multiplex PCR; TCRdb holds only in-frame clones, not every one. The data contain some 240,000 clones, 65% to 90% of them singletons. The specimen sequenced was peripheral blood. These receptors were obtained from a man aged 50 to 60 with active or convalescent COVID-19.

V is TRBV19 and J is TRBJ1-2, with 8 nucleotides matching TRBD1. The CDR3 totals 14 residues. Looked up from germline, CDR1 is LNHDA and CDR2 is SQIVND (reference sequence). V lost 3 bases to trimming and J lost 4 bases; unmatched junction nucleotides: 4. The CDR3 region is CASSIPGTGYGYTF. DNA of the CDR3: TGTGCCAGTAGTATTCCCGGGACAGGCTATGGCTACACCTTC.

J is TRBJ1-3 and V is TRBV4-3, with D unclear. Germline-derived CDR1 and CDR2 are LGHNA and YSLEER. Between the trimmed V and J ends, which lost 0 bases and 5 bases, there was a span of 14 bases. This CDR3 is 16 amino acids long. The DNA of the CDR3 is TGCGCCAGCAGCCAAGATCAGGTATTATGGAGAAACACCATATATTTT. This sequence encodes CASSQDQVLWRNTIYF.

The chain has TRBV24-1 and TRBJ2-3; the match to TRBD2 covers 10 bases. The J segment lost 5 bases and the V segment lost 4 bases, leaving 8 bases of the junction unmatched. Germline CDR1 and CDR2: KGHDR and SFDVKD. This CDR3 region has 16 residues. CDR3 sequence (DNA): TGTGCCACCAGTGACCCAAGCGGGGGGGCGGGAGATACGCAGTATTTT. Its translation is CATSDPSGGAGDTQYF.

The rearrangement joins TRBV5-4 to TRBJ2-7; D remains unclear. Trimming left V 8 bases short and J 5 bases short, with 17 bases between. Germline loops: CDR1 SGHNT, CDR2 YYREEE (reference sequence). This CDR3 is built from 13 residues. The CDR3 here is CASPRPGINEQYF. In nucleotides, the CDR3 is TGTGCCAGTCCCCGGCCAGGAATCAACGAGCAGTACTTC.

The J gene is TRBJ2-1, the V gene TRBV5-1; 15 bases are shared with TRBD2. Trimming removed 0 bases from V and 8 bases from J; junction bases left unmatched: 3. CDR3 length equals 16 residues. CDR1 is SGHRS and CDR2 is YFSETQ in the germline V gene. Here the CDR3 DNA reads TGCGCCAGCAGCTTGGGGACTAGCGGGAGGGCCGATGAGCAGTTCTTC. It codes for CASSLGTSGRADEQFF.

This chain uses TRBV6-5 with TRBJ2-3, with a tentative D call TRBD2 (5 bases). Trimming cost V 5 bases and J 2 bases, with 14 bases left between them. The CDR3 sequence is 15 residues long. The germline CDR1 and CDR2 sequences are MNHEY and SVGAGI. The CDR3 is CASSRGPVPTDTQYF. The DNA for the CDR3 is TGTGCCAGCAGTCGGGGTCCAGTACCCACAGATACGCAGTATTTT.

The rearrangement joins TRBV4-1 to TRBJ2-3, with TRBD2 matching 10 bases. The CDR3 length is 17 residues. V gave up 3 bases and J gave up 3 bases; unmatched junction bases: 9. Germline values: CDR1 MGHRA, CDR2 YSYEKL. The CDR3 loop is CASSHNIAGGGTDTQYF. CDR3 nucleotide sequence: TGCGCCAGCAGCCATAACATAGCGGGGGGAGGGACAGATACGCAGTATTTT.

V usage is TRBV3-1 (or the pseudogene TRBV3-2) and J usage is TRBJ2-3, with a tentative D call TRBD2 (7 bases). Per the germline V gene, CDR1 is LGHDT and CDR2 is YNNKEL (reference sequence). CDR3 size: 14 residues. The V and J ends lost 1 base and 5 bases respectively, with 10 bases between them. CDR3 in DNA: TGTGCCAGCAGCCAAGCGGGGGGCGAAGATACGCAGTATTTT. Its translation: CASSQAGGEDTQYF.

The chain is built from TRBV6-2 or TRBV6-3 and TRBJ2-5; D is perhaps TRBD2 (5 bases). This CDR3 is built from 14 residues. Trimming shortened V by 2 bases and J by 4 bases, and 11 bases separated the two germline ends. Germline CDR1 is MNHEY and CDR2 is SVGEGT. In DNA, the CDR3 is TGTGCCAGCAGTTACATCCGGGCGGGAGAGACCCAGTACTTC. This encodes CASSYIRAGETQYF.

As DNA, the CDR3 is TGTGCCAGTAGTATGGGGGACAGGGGGTGGGAGACCCAGTACTTC. Protein sequence: CASSMGDRGWETQYF. This chain joins TRBV19 and TRBJ2-5; 11 bases are shared with TRBD1. The J segment lost 5 bases and the V segment lost 3 bases, leaving 5 bases of the junction unmatched. Germline CDR1 LNHDA, CDR2 SQIVND (reference sequence). The CDR3 covers 15 residues.

The rearrangement joins TRBV6-1 to TRBJ1-6; D is possibly TRBD1 (5 bases). V lost 5 bases and J 8 bases, leaving 13 bases between the germline ends. Germline assignment: CDR1 MNHNS and CDR2 SASEGT. The CDR3 runs 14 residues. The CDR3 here is CASSFPTDYSPLHF. For the CDR3, the DNA is TGTGCCAGCAGTTTCCCGACAGATTATTCACCCCTCCACTTT.

V is TRBV27 and J is TRBJ2-1; 11 bases are a match to TRBD2. The CDR3 covers 16 residues. The junction had 12 bases not matched to a gene; V was cut back by 7 bases and J by 7 bases. Per germline, CDR1 MNHEY and CDR2 SMNVEV (reference sequence). The CDR3: CASTTGTSGAGNEQFF. Written as DNA, the CDR3 is TGTGCCAGCACCACCGGGACTAGCGGAGCGGGGAATGAGCAGTTCTTC.

V is TRBV23-1 and J is TRBJ2-3; 8 bases are shared with TRBD2. TRBV23-1 is labeled an ORF, and its function is uncertain. Germline trimming cut 4 bases from V and 3 bases from J; bases unmatched to any gene: 3. The CDR3 extends over 14 amino acids. The DNA of the CDR3 is TGCGCCAGCAGTCCCAGCGGGGGAACAGATACGCAGTATTTT. Amino acid sequence: CASSPSGGTDTQYF.

The V call is TRBV7-9, the J call TRBJ2-1; possible D gene TRBD2, 6 bases. V lost 3 bases to trimming and J lost 2 bases, with 8 bases between them. The CDR3 extends over 14 amino acids. Per the germline V gene, CDR1 is SEHNR and CDR2 is FQNEAQ (reference sequence). The CDR3 DNA reads as TGTGCCAGCAGCTTCGGGACTCCCTACAATGAGCAGTTCTTC. This gives the protein CASSFGTPYNEQFF.

The genes are TRBV7-9 and TRBJ2-5; tentative D call: TRBD1 (6 bases). Between the trimmed V and J ends, which lost 4 bases and 5 bases, there was a span of 14 bases. The CDR3 is 14 amino acids. In germline, CDR1 is SEHNR, CDR2 FQNEAQ (reference sequence). CDR3 bases: TGTGCCAGCAGCTCCAGGGAGAGGGGGGAGACCCAGTACTTC. The encoded protein is CASSSRERGETQYF.

This sequence joins TRBV9 and TRBJ1-1; 8 bases align to TRBD1. J lost 8 bases, V lost 0 bases, and 12 bases had no gene match. CDR1 and CDR2 from the germline V gene are SGDLS and YYNGEE. The CDR3 contains 16 residues. CDR3 nucleotides: TGTGCCAGCAGCGTAGAAGGTCAGGGGGCGCGAAGGGAAGCTTTCTTT. It encodes CASSVEGQGARREAFF.

J is TRBJ2-1 and V is TRBV7-9; tentatively, D is TRBD2 (6 bases). Germline CDR1 reads SEHNR; CDR2 reads FQNEAQ (reference sequence). Trimming cost V 6 bases and J 10 bases, with 16 bases left between them. The CDR3 covers 13 residues. The CDR3 loop reads CASRVSREPEQFF. CDR3 DNA: TGTGCCAGCAGGGTATCTCGGGAGCCGGAGCAGTTCTTC.

This clone was recorded once. V usage is TRBV5-1 and J usage is TRBJ1-2; D is uncertain. Germline lookup yields CDR1 SGHRS and CDR2 YFSETQ. The CDR3 is 13 amino acids. Trimming stripped 2 bases from V and 0 bases from J, with 5 bases between. DNA for the CDR3: TGCGCCAGCAGCTTCCTTCCTAACTATGGCTACACCTTC. Translating it yields CASSFLPNYGYTF.

This chain joins TRBV6-5 and TRBJ2-1; D perhaps matches TRBD2 (7 bases). From germline, CDR1 is MNHEY and CDR2 SVGAGI. This CDR3 is 16 amino acids long. With 2 bases removed from V and 6 bases from J, the gap between germline ends came to 17 bases. The CDR3 protein is CASSYTTGRVSNEQFF. CDR3 coding DNA: TGTGCCAGCAGTTACACTACAGGGAGGGTGAGCAATGAGCAGTTCTTC.

V is TRBV6-5 and J is TRBJ1-2, with 10 bases lining up with TRBD1. From germline, CDR1 is MNHEY and CDR2 SVGAGI. The CDR3 is 14 residues long. Trimming removed 8 bases from V and 6 bases from J; junction bases left unmatched: 9. DNA for the CDR3: TGTGCCAGCTCCAAGCTTGACAGGGGGCATGGCTACACCTTC. It specifies CASSKLDRGHGYTF.

This chain connects TRBV11-3 to TRBJ2-1; TRBD2 matches at 13 bases. Losses at the gene ends were 4 bases for V and 8 bases for J; bases not matched to a gene: 5. Looked up from germline, CDR1 is SGHNT and CDR2 is YENEEA. This CDR3 comprises 15 residues. CDR3 in DNA: TGTGCCAGCAGCTCGGGGACTAGCGGGGTTGATGAGCAGTTCTTC. Encoded protein: CASSSGTSGVDEQFF.

This clone was found a few times. J is TRBJ2-3 and V is TRBV4-3; maybe TRBD1 (5 bases). Germline-derived CDR1 and CDR2 are LGHNA and YSLEER. Trimming left V 4 bases short and J 2 bases short, with 13 bases between. This CDR3 has 15 amino acids. The CDR3, as DNA: TGCGCCAGCAGCCGATCTACAGGCTCCACAGATACGCAGTATTTT. Translated, it gives CASSRSTGSTDTQYF.

The chain employs TRBV4-1 and TRBJ2-1; D remains unclear. CDR3 length: 16 residues. Looked up from germline, CDR1 is MGHRA and CDR2 is YSYEKL. Trimming removed 1 base at V and 0 bases at J, with 10 bases between. CDR3 coding DNA: TGCGCCAGCAGCCAAGTGGTATCAGGCTCCTACAATGAGCAGTTCTTC. Its translation: CASSQVVSGSYNEQFF.